Below are 8 T cell receptor beta chains sequenced from a single sample in a study of neoadjuvant anti-PD-1 for oral cavity cancer. TCRdb's copy holds only in-frame clones and misses some; the assay was immunoSEQ multiplex PCR. The data hold some 66,000 clones, with about 83% observed a single time. The input for sequencing was PBMCs, taken before nivolumab (anti-PD-1) treatment. Source of these receptors: a person aged 40-85 years with oral cavity squamous cell carcinoma.

V gene TRBV15 combines with J gene TRBJ2-7; perhaps TRBD1 as D (5 bases). CDR3 length: 16 amino acids. The V gene's germline CDR1 is LNHNV and CDR2 YYDKDF (reference sequence). Deletions cut 5 bases from V and 1 base from J, with 18 bases between. The CDR3: CATSDPGQGSSYEQYF. The CDR3 DNA sequence: TGTGCCACCAGCGACCCTGGGCAGGGAAGTTCCTACGAGCAGTACTTC.

The chain employs TRBV2 and TRBJ2-5; 7 bases align to TRBD1. The CDR3 extends over 14 amino acids. After removal of 7 bases from V and 3 bases from J, the junction contained 8 bases not matched to a gene. The germline gives CDR1 SNHLY, CDR2 FYNNEI. The CDR3 DNA reads TGTGCCAGCACAGAGGGGGCCTTGAAAGAGACCCAGTACTTC. This encodes CASTEGALKETQYF.

V is TRBV4-2 and J is TRBJ2-1; D may be TRBD2 (6 bases). This CDR3 region has 15 residues. The V end was cut by 3 bases, the J end by 4 bases, with 13 bases between. Germline V gene lookup returns CDR1 LGHNA and CDR2 YNFKEQ. CDR3 in DNA: TGTGCCAGCAGCCAGGAGAGCGGGCCATACAATGAGCAGTTCTTC. Amino acid sequence: CASSQESGPYNEQFF.

The V gene is TRBV30, the J gene TRBJ2-3; a weak D match, TRBD1 (5 bases). The CDR3 is made up of 14 amino acids. Trimming took off 3 bases at V and 1 base at J, with 11 bases between the two ends. CDR1 and CDR2 (germline): GTSNPN, SVGIG (reference sequence). The CDR3 region has the DNA TGTGCCTGGAGCTGGACAAGCGGCACAGATACGCAGTATTTT. It specifies CAWSWTSGTDTQYF.

This chain uses TRBV19 with TRBJ1-5; TRBD1 agrees at 9 bases. The CDR3 has 16 amino acids. Germline CDR1 reads LNHDA; CDR2 reads SQIVND (reference sequence). V lost 0 bases, J lost 1 base, and 1 base stayed unmatched. CDR3 amino acids: CASSIEGQGSNQPQHF. The CDR3 DNA reads TGTGCCAGTAGTATAGAGGGACAGGGAAGCAATCAGCCCCAGCATTTT.

The chain has TRBV10-3 and TRBJ2-7; no definite D call. The germline V gene encodes CDR1 ENHRY and CDR2 SYGVKD. Trimming took off 3 bases at V and 2 bases at J, with 14 bases between the two ends. This CDR3 is 15 amino acids long. The CDR3 spells CAISELVRAPYEQYF. CDR3 nucleotides: TGTGCCATCAGTGAATTGGTACGCGCCCCCTACGAGCAGTACTTC.

The J gene is TRBJ2-3, the V gene TRBV28; the match to TRBD2 covers 12 bases. Germline trimming cut 11 bases from V and 0 bases from J; bases unmatched to any gene: 3. Looked up from germline, CDR1 is MDHEN and CDR2 is SYDVKM. The CDR3 contains 14 residues. In nucleotides, the CDR3 is TGTGCCGGAGGACTAGCGGGGAGCACAGATACGCAGTATTTT. Amino acids: CAGGLAGSTDTQYF.

This chain connects TRBV5-1 to TRBJ2-1; 8 positions agree with TRBD2. The CDR3 is made up of 13 amino acids. Germline V gene data show CDR1 as SGHRS and CDR2 as YFSETQ. The trim removed 9 bases at V and 6 bases at J, leaving 8 bases unmatched. Here the CDR3 DNA reads TGCGCCATAAAGCGGGAGAGGGGCAATGAGCAGTTCTTC. Its translation: CAIKRERGNEQFF.